This T cell receptor (beta chain) was captured by sequencing in a study of early T cells in non-severe SARS-CoV-2 infection. Study in general: From unsorted whole blood, bulk RNA was sequenced, and the chains remained unpaired. Overall study findings and caveats: Reliance on VDJdb matching favored anti-spike CD8 responses; private and CD4 specificities were missed.

There are many counts of this clonotype. What it binds is unknown. Researchers tagged individual cDNA molecules with unique molecular identifiers. Using its own MiXCR run on the 5' RACE reads, TCRdb lists one record per CDR3 protein. The table records tens of thousands of distinct CDR3 sequences, about 14% of them present only once. The CDR3 covers 13 residues. The germline V gene has CDR1 MNHEY and CDR2 SMNVEV (reference sequence). Trimming pared 3 bases from V and 5 bases from J, leaving 8 bases between. This chain joins TRBV27 and TRBJ1-5; tentatively, D is TRBD1 (5 bases). Sample: whole blood. This clonotype was obtained from an adult who was a healthcare worker with PCR-confirmed SARS-CoV-2 infection or an uninfected control (not recorded which). The CDR3 coding sequence is TGTGCCAGCAGTTTTCGGGGCGATCAGCCCCAGCATTTT. Encoded protein: CASSFRGDQPQHF.